The T cell receptor (beta chain) described here comes from a study of blood T cell repertoires in COVID-19. Background on the study: There were acute and convalescent COVID-19 samples, and they came from the United States, Italy and Spain. T cells, B-cell-depleted T cells, or PBMCs supplied cDNA or gDNA.

Per the original data handling: For nucleated cells, counts were estimated from reference gene primer amplification. Only in-frame clones appear in the TCRdb table, and some are missing; sequencing was by immunoSEQ multiplex PCR. For V, J and clone size, that table is used; D and trimming come from the DNA. This sample has roughly 150,000 clones, with roughly 85% found just once. The CDR3 runs 13 residues. The V end was cut by 3 bases, the J end by 13 bases, with 16 bases between. Per the germline V gene, CDR1 is KGHSH and CDR2 is LQKENI. The source of this sequence is a man in his fifties or sixties with acute or convalescent COVID-19. This chain links TRBV18 with TRBJ2-1; D gene ambiguous. The specimen sequenced was peripheral blood. Here the CDR3 DNA reads TGTGCCAGCTCACCGCAGAGTCCCGAGGCCCAGTTCTTC. It encodes CASSPQSPEAQFF.